These 8 T cell receptor beta chains share one sample of origin, sequenced in a study of T-cell reconstitution after alpha-beta-depleted transplantation in children. As it was prepared, the TCRbeta library received unique molecular identifiers. TCRdb reprocessed the PCR reads via MiXCR and lists one record per CDR3 protein. Of 440,000 or so distinct CDR3 sequences listed, around 46% were seen once; the top ten hold 27%. Material: PBMCs, obtained before TCRalphabeta/CD19-depleted stem cell transplant. The receptors shown here come from a girl aged 2 to 10 with aplastic anemia, due to receive a stem cell transplant.

This clonotype was observed a handful of times. The gene calls are TRBV20-1 and TRBJ2-3, with 9 nucleotides matching TRBD2. CDR1 and CDR2 (germline): DFQATT, SNEGSKA (reference sequence). V gave up 6 bases and J gave up 8 bases; unmatched junction bases: 18. This CDR3 spans 16 amino acids. The CDR3: CSAEPLSAGGVITQYF. In DNA form, the CDR3 reads TGCAGTGCAGAACCCCTTTCGGCGGGGGGGGTCATTACGCAGTATTTT.

This clonotype was observed at least ten times. The rearrangement links TRBV10-3 to TRBJ1-5; unclear D gene. The germline gives CDR1 ENHRY, CDR2 SYGVKD. The CDR3 totals 13 residues. V lost 2 bases and J lost 5, with 7 bases in between. CDR3 amino acids: CAISEAQYQPQHF. The CDR3 DNA follows: TGTGCCATCAGTGAGGCACAGTATCAGCCCCAGCATTTT.

The sample holds many counts of this clonotype. V gene TRBV27 combines with J gene TRBJ2-1; D may be TRBD2 (5 bases). Per the germline V gene, CDR1 is MNHEY and CDR2 is SMNVEV (reference sequence). V was cut by 5 bases and J by 0 bases, with 11 bases left in between. The CDR3 totals 15 residues. CDR3 amino acids: CASSPTRASYNEQFF. CDR3 nucleotide sequence: TGTGCCAGCAGTCCTACTAGAGCCTCCTACAATGAGCAGTTCTTC.

This clonotype was detected many times. The chain is built from TRBV9 and TRBJ2-5; D is unresolved. V was shortened by 3 bases and J by 5 bases, with 14 bases between the two germline ends. The CDR3 runs to 14 residues. Germline loops: CDR1 SGDLS, CDR2 YYNGEE. CDR3 residues: CASSGRASRETQYF. The CDR3, as DNA: TGTGCCAGCAGCGGGCGCGCTAGTAGGGAGACCCAGTACTTC.

The rearrangement joins TRBV7-6 to TRBJ2-5; tentatively, D is TRBD1 (6 bases). V was shortened by 5 bases and J by 4 bases, with 11 bases between the two germline ends. CDR3 length: 13 amino acids. The germline V gene has CDR1 SGHVS and CDR2 FNYEAQ. The CDR3 region has the DNA TGTGCCAGCAGCGCCGGGACAAGAGAGACCCAGTACTTC. Translation: CASSAGTRETQYF.

This rearrangement joins TRBV12-3 or TRBV12-4 to TRBJ2-6, with D possibly TRBD2 on 6 matching bases. There are 15 residues in the CDR3. V was clipped by 3 bases and J by 3 bases, with 9 bases between them. This CDR3 is CASSLRGRGANVLTF. In DNA form, the CDR3 reads TGTGCCAGCAGTTTGCGGGGCCGTGGGGCCAACGTCCTGACTTTC.

The chain carries TRBV20-1 and TRBJ2-4, with D maybe TRBD1 (6 bases). Trimming pared 6 bases from V and 5 bases from J, leaving 11 bases between. Germline assignment: CDR1 DFQATT and CDR2 SNEGSKA (reference sequence). The CDR3 length is 12 residues. The CDR3 DNA reads TGCAGTGCCCACAGGGACCAAAACATTCAGTACTTC. It is translated as CSAHRDQNIQYF.

CDR3 in DNA: TGCGCCAGCAGCCCTCAGGGAGAAGAGACCCAGTACTTC. As protein: CASSPQGEETQYF. V gene TRBV4-3 combines with J gene TRBJ2-5; either TRBD1 or TRBD2 may fit D (5 bases each). Germline V gene lookup returns CDR1 LGHNA and CDR2 YSLEER. The CDR3 is 13 residues long. With 4 bases removed from V and 3 bases from J, the gap between germline ends came to 9 bases.